This entry lists 9 T cell receptor beta chains sequenced from one sample in a study of identical twins. A single record per CDR3 protein comes from TCRdb applying MiXCR to the 5' RACE reads. The data contain under 1 million distinct CDR3 sequences, around an eighth of them seen just once; the ten biggest clones take up about 1.5%. These same data were also listed under a study on yellow fever vaccine responses in identical twins.

Sample: PBMCs. The receptors were sampled from a woman between 18 and 29 years old in good health.

This clonotype has at least ten counts. The V call is TRBV29-1, the J call TRBJ1-1, with D unresolved. CDR3 length equals 10 residues. Trimming took off 7 bases at V and 1 base at J, with 4 bases between the two ends. Germline V gene lookup returns CDR1 SQVTM and CDR2 ANQGSEA. In DNA, the CDR3 is TGCAGCGCAAAGAACACTGAAGCTTTCTTT. Its translation is CSAKNTEAFF.

The V and J genes are TRBV20-1 and TRBJ2-1, with 9 bases identical to TRBD2. Trimming cost V 4 bases and J 4 bases; bases outside gene matches: 8. CDR3 size: 15 residues. Germline V gene data show CDR1 as DFQATT and CDR2 as SNEGSKA (reference sequence). CDR3 coding DNA: TGCAGTGCTAATTCGCGGGAGGGCCGGTACAATGAGCAGTTCTTC. Translation: CSANSREGRYNEQFF.

As regards this clonotype: A junction boundary mismatches the germline segment, possibly from a read error. The rearrangement uses TRBV5-1 and TRBJ1-2; D not resolved. The CDR3 is made up of 13 amino acids. Germline V gene lookup returns CDR1 SGHRS and CDR2 YFSETQ. CDR3 amino acids: CVSSLDGNYGYTF. The CDR3 coding sequence is TGCGTCAGCAGCTTGGACGGTAACTATGGCTACACCTTC.

In its sample, this clonotype was seen a few times. CDR3 nucleotide sequence: TGTGCCAGCCAATTAGCGGGAGGGCCCCCATCTGGGGCCAACGTCCTGACTTTC. It yields the protein CASQLAGGPPSGANVLTF. The J gene is TRBJ2-6, the V gene TRBV12-3 or TRBV12-4, with 11 bases identical to TRBD2. V gave up 8 bases and J gave up 1 base; unmatched junction bases: 10. The CDR3 has 18 amino acids.

The genes are TRBV4-1 and TRBJ1-1, with D perhaps matching TRBD1 (6 bases). CDR1 MGHRA and CDR2 YSYEKL come from the germline V gene. V was trimmed by 0 bases and J by 4 bases, leaving 15 bases between them. The CDR3 runs to 16 residues. CDR3 bases: TGCGCCAGCAGCCAAGATGCCAGGGGAGTAGGCACTGAAGCTTTCTTT. Protein sequence: CASSQDARGVGTEAFF.

The chain employs TRBV21-1 and TRBJ2-7; whether TRBD1, the table's D call, matches the DNA was not checked. TRBV21-1 corresponds to a pseudogene. The CDR3 is 17 amino acids. The CDR3 spells CASSRRDRGGRLYEQYF. The CDR3 region has the DNA TGTGCCAGCAGCCGCCGGGACAGGGGCGGGAGGCTCTACGAGCAGTACTTC.

V usage is TRBV6-1 and J usage is TRBJ2-5; 9 nucleotides match TRBD2. The junction had 8 bases not matched to a gene; V was cut back by 3 bases and J by 3 bases. The CDR3 covers 16 residues. CDR1 and CDR2 from the germline V gene are MNHNS and SASEGT. CDR3 bases: TGTGCCAGCAGTGATGCTCTAGCGGGGACCAAAGAGACCCAGTACTTC. The encoded protein is CASSDALAGTKETQYF.

This clonotype was counted between two and nine times. The CDR3 here is CASSRETGSFYEQYV. The DNA of the CDR3 is TGTGCCAGCAGCCGCGAGACGGGTTCGTTTTACGAGCAGTACGTC. V usage is TRBV28 and J usage is TRBJ2-7; D gene uncertain. CDR3 length: 15 residues. Germline lookup yields CDR1 MDHEN and CDR2 SYDVKM. Trimming left V 6 bases short and J 4 bases short, with 19 bases between.

This clonotype was found a few times. CDR3 sequence reads: CASSLLPPTLNEQFF. The CDR3 DNA is TGTGCCAGCAGTTTGCTCCCCCCCACACTTAATGAGCAGTTCTTC. The chain is built from TRBV28 and TRBJ2-1; D is unclear. Looked up from germline, CDR1 is MDHEN and CDR2 is SYDVKM. This CDR3 is 15 amino acids long. V lost 3 bases and J 7 bases, leaving 16 bases between the germline ends.